Below, 12 T cell receptor beta chains from the same sample are listed, as sequenced in a study of OX40 agonist ivuxolimab in advanced cancers. Sequenced by immunoSEQ multiplex PCR; TCRdb stores in-frame clones only, minus some. The table records around 60,000 clones, roughly 86% of them present only once. The source was CD4+ or CD8+ T cells sorted from blood, collected in a trial of the OX40 agonist ivuxolimab. These receptors were obtained from an adult with an advanced solid tumor such as melanoma, head and neck, liver or kidney cancer.

The chain combines TRBV5-1 with TRBJ2-2; no clear D. The V and J ends lost 4 bases and 4 bases respectively, with 8 bases between them. This CDR3 is built from 13 residues. Germline-derived CDR1 and CDR2 are SGHRS and YFSETQ. As DNA, the CDR3 is TGCGCCAGCAGCCCGGACGGCACCGGGGAGCTGTTTTTT. It specifies CASSPDGTGELFF.

The chain uses TRBV4-1 and TRBJ1-5; 12 bases map to TRBD1. CDR1 and CDR2 (germline): MGHRA, YSYEKL. Trimming at V came to 4 bases and at J to 0 bases, leaving 7 bases not matched to a gene. The CDR3 runs 18 residues. The CDR3 sequence is CASSPGTGGTYSNQPQHF. In DNA, the CDR3 is TGCGCCAGCAGCCCCGGGACAGGGGGCACCTATAGCAATCAGCCCCAGCATTTT.

The V gene is TRBV28, the J gene TRBJ2-7, with 7 positions matching TRBD1. There are 14 residues in the CDR3. The germline V gene encodes CDR1 MDHEN and CDR2 SYDVKM. The V segment lost 1 base and the J segment 2 bases; nucleotides outside the gene matches: 2. The CDR3 region is CASSLLGQTYEQYF. CDR3 coding DNA: TGTGCCAGCAGTTTATTGGGACAGACCTACGAGCAGTACTTC.

The V and J genes are TRBV6-1 and TRBJ1-1; D is possibly TRBD1 (5 bases). V dropped 0 bases and J dropped 5 bases, with 16 bases sitting between them. The CDR3 sequence is 16 residues long. Per germline, CDR1 MNHNS and CDR2 SASEGT. CDR3 bases: TGTGCCAGCAGTGAAGCGGTGGGGGGGAGGAGAACTGAAGCTTTCTTT. Protein: CASSEAVGGRRTEAFF.

The CDR3 nucleotides read TGCAGCGTTGAAGAGGGAAACAGGGGGCGCCGGTACGAGCAGTACTTC. This sequence encodes CSVEEGNRGRRYEQYF. The chain combines TRBV29-1 with TRBJ2-7; 9 bases are shared with TRBD1. The CDR3 runs to 16 residues. V lost 0 bases to trimming and J lost 4 bases; unmatched junction nucleotides: 10. Germline V CDR1 and CDR2: SQVTM, ANQGSEA.

V and J are TRBV6-6 and TRBJ1-1; a possible D gene is TRBD1 (5 bases). This CDR3 is built from 14 residues. V was cut by 5 bases and J by 6 bases, with 16 bases left in between. The germline V gene encodes CDR1 MNHNY and CDR2 SVGAGI (reference sequence). DNA of the CDR3: TGTGCCAGCAGTCAGACAGCCGGCGAGGCTGAAGCTTTCTTT. It codes for CASSQTAGEAEAFF.

The chain employs TRBV5-1 and TRBJ1-1; TRBD1 matches at 7 bases. Losses at the gene ends were 0 bases for V and 2 bases for J; bases not matched to a gene: 4. Germline V gives CDR1 SGHRS, CDR2 YFSETQ. This CDR3 has 15 residues. This CDR3 reads CASSLVRQGNTEAFF. In DNA, the CDR3 is TGCGCCAGCAGCTTGGTTCGACAGGGTAACACTGAAGCTTTCTTT.

As concerns this clone: Different DNA sequences within this sample yield the same CDR3. This chain links TRBV5-1 with TRBJ1-3, with D tentatively TRBD1 (6 bases). The germline V and J ends were trimmed by 2 bases and 1 base, with 13 bases remaining between them. This CDR3 contains 16 residues. The germline CDR1 and CDR2 sequences are SGHRS and YFSETQ. CDR3 bases: TGCGCCAGCAGCTTCGGGGACATCTATTCTGGAAACACCATATATTTT. The encoded protein is CASSFGDIYSGNTIYF.

The chain uses TRBV5-4 and TRBJ1-2, with D perhaps TRBD1 (5 bases). V was clipped by 0 bases and J by 8 bases, with 11 bases between them. Germline assignment: CDR1 SGHNT and CDR2 YYREEE (reference sequence). The CDR3 has 13 amino acids. CDR3 nucleotide sequence: TGTGCCAGCAGCTTGGGCGGGGCGTTCGGCTACACCTTC. This codes for CASSLGGAFGYTF.

The chain has TRBV5-1 and TRBJ2-3; D may be TRBD1 (5 bases). Germline V gives CDR1 SGHRS, CDR2 YFSETQ. Trimming shortened V by 2 bases and J by 1 base, and 5 bases separated the two germline ends. CDR3 size: 13 residues. The chain's CDR3 is CASSLQGTDTQYF. CDR3 DNA sequence: TGCGCCAGCAGCTTACAGGGCACAGATACGCAGTATTTT.

As for this clone: Germline and junction disagree at one end, which may indicate a read error. V usage is TRBV7-7 and J usage is TRBJ2-5, with 11 bases lining up with TRBD1. This CDR3 is 16 amino acids long. In germline, CDR1 is SSHAT, CDR2 FNYEAQ (reference sequence). DNA for the CDR3: TGTGCTAGCAGCTTAGCGGCCGGGACAGGGGGAGAGACCCAGTACTTC. This encodes CASSLAAGTGGETQYF.

The rearrangement links TRBV4-1 to TRBJ2-3, with no clear D. Trimming took 1 base from V and 1 from J, leaving 15 bases between them. From germline, CDR1 is MGHRA and CDR2 YSYEKL. The CDR3 sequence is 17 residues long. The CDR3 here is CASSQANLGVGTDTQYF. The CDR3 DNA reads TGCGCCAGCAGCCAAGCCAACCTTGGGGTTGGCACAGATACGCAGTATTTT.